This TCR beta chain is drawn from a study of technical replicates of blood from a handful of donors. Only in-frame clones appear in the TCRdb table, and some are missing; sequencing was by immunoSEQ multiplex PCR. The sample shows about 80,000 clones, roughly 94% of them seen only once. Germline V gene data show CDR1 as SGHVS and CDR2 as FNYEAQ. Trimming took 5 bases from V and 5 from J; bases not matched to a gene: 8. The CDR3 has 14 amino acids. The specimen sequenced was T cells isolated from PBMCs. The chain couples TRBV7-6 to TRBJ2-7, with 8 bases identical to TRBD1. This receptor was taken from a human donor in good health. The CDR3 is CASSLAGTGHEQYF. DNA for the CDR3: TGTGCCAGCAGCCTCGCTGGGACAGGCCACGAGCAGTACTTC.